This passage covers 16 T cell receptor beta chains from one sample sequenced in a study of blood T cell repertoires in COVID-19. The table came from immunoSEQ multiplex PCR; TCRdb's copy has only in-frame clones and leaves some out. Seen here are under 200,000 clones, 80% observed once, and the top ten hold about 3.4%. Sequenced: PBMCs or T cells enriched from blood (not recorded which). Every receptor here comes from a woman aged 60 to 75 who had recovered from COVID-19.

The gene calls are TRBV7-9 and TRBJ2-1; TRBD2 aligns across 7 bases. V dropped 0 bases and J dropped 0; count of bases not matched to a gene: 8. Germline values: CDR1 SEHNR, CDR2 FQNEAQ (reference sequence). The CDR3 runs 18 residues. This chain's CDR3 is CASSLAGLAESSYNEQFF. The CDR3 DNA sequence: TGTGCCAGCAGCTTAGCGGGGCTAGCGGAAAGCTCCTACAATGAGCAGTTCTTC. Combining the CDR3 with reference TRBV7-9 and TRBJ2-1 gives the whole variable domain DTGVSQNPRHKITKRGQNVTFRCDPISEHNRLYWYRQTLGQGPEFLTYFQNEAQLEKSRLLSDRFSAERPKGSFSTLEIQRTEQGDSAMYLCASSLAGLAESSYNEQFFGPGTRLTVL.

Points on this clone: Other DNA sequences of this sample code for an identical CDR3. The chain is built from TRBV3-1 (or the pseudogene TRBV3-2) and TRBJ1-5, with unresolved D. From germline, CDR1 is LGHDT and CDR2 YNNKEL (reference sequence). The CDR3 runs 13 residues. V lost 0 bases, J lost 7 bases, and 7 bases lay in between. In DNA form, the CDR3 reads TGTGCCAGCAGCCAAGATTTATCCCAGCCCCAGCATTTT. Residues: CASSQDLSQPQHF.

The DNA of the CDR3 is TGTGCCAGCAAGGGGACAGGGTACCAGCCCCAGCATTTT. The encoded protein is CASKGTGYQPQHF. This rearrangement joins TRBV6-6 to TRBJ1-5; 9 nucleotides align to TRBD1. Trimming took 7 bases from V and 7 from J; bases not matched to a gene: 5. The CDR3 consists of 13 residues. CDR1 MNHNY and CDR2 SVGAGI come from the germline V gene (reference sequence).

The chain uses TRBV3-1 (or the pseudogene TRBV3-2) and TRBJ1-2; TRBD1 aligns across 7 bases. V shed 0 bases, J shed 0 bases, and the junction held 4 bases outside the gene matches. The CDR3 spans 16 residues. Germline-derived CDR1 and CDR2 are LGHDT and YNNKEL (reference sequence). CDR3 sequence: CASSQDFTGANYGYTF. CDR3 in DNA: TGTGCCAGCAGCCAAGATTTCACAGGGGCTAACTATGGCTACACCTTC.

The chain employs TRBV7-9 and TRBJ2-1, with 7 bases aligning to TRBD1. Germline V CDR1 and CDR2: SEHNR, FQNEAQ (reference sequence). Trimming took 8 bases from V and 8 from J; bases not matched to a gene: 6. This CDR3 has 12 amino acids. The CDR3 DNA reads TGTGCCAGCGGCAAGGGGGCGGATGAGCAGTTCTTC. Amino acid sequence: CASGKGADEQFF.

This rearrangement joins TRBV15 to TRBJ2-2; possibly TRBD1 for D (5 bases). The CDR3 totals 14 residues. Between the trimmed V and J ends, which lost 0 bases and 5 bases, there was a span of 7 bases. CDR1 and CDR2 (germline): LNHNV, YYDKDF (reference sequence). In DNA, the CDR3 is TGTGCCACCAGCAGAGATAAGGGGACCGGGGAGCTGTTTTTT. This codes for CATSRDKGTGELFF.

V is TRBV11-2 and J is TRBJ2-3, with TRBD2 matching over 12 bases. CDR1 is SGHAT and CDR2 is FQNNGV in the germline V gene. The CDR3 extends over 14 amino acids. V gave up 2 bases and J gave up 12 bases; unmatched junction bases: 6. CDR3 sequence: CASSLSLAGGPQYF. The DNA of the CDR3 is TGTGCCAGCAGCTTAAGCCTAGCGGGGGGGCCCCAGTATTTT.

The CDR3 coding sequence is TGTGCCAGCAGTTCCCTAGCGGATACGCAGTATTTT. Its protein is CASSSLADTQYF. This sequence joins TRBV6-5 and TRBJ2-3; maybe TRBD2 (6 bases). Germline V lookup: CDR1 MNHEY, CDR2 SVGAGI. The CDR3 runs 12 residues. Trimming shortened V by 4 bases and J by 6 bases, and 8 bases separated the two germline ends.

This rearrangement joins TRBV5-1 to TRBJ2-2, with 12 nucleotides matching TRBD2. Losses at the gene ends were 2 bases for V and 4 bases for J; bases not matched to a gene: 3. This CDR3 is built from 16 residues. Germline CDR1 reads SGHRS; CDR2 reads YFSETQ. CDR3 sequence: CASSFGLAGSTGELFF. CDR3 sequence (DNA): TGCGCCAGCAGCTTTGGACTAGCGGGGAGCACCGGGGAGCTGTTTTTT.

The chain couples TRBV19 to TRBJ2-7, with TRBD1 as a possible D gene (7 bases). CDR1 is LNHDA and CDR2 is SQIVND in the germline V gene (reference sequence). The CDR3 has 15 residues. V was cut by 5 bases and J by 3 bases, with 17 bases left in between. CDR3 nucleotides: TGTGCCAGTAGTGCGGGGACAGACGGATTCTACGAGCAGTACTTC. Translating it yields CASSAGTDGFYEQYF.

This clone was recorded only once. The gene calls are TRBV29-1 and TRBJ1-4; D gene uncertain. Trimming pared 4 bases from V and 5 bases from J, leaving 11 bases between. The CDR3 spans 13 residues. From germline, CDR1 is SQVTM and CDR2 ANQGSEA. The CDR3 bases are TGCAGCGTTGTTGAACAGACCAATGAAAAACTGTTTTTT. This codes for CSVVEQTNEKLFF.

The CDR3 sequence is CASSGTSATTAYNEQFF. As DNA, the CDR3 is TGCGCCAGCAGCGGAACTAGCGCGACGACGGCGTACAATGAGCAGTTCTTC. The V and J genes are TRBV5-1 and TRBJ2-1; 7 bases are shared with TRBD2. The V and J ends lost 4 bases and 4 bases, in that order; junction bases with no gene match: 14. In germline, CDR1 is SGHRS, CDR2 YFSETQ. The length of the CDR3 is 17 residues.

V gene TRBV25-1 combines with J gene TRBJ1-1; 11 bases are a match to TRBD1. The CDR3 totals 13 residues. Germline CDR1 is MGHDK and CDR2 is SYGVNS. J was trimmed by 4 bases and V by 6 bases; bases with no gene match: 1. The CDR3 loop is CASSGTGGTEAFF. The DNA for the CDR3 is TGTGCCAGCAGCGGGACAGGGGGCACTGAAGCTTTCTTT.

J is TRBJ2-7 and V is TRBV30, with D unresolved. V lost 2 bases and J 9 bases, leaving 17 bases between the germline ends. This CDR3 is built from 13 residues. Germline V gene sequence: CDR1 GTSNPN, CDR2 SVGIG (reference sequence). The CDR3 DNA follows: TGTGCCTGGAGTCGAGAAAGCGAGCCGCCGCAGTACTTC. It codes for CAWSRESEPPQYF.

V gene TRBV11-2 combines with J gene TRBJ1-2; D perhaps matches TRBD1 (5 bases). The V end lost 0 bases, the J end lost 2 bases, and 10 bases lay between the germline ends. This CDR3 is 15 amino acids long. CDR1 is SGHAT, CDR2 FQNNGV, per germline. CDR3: CASSLERGANYGYTF. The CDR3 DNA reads TGTGCCAGCAGCTTAGAACGTGGGGCCAACTATGGCTACACCTTC.

The DNA for the CDR3 is TGTGCCATCAGTGAGTCCAAGGCAGGGTATGGCTACACCTTC. Its protein product is CAISESKAGYGYTF. The V gene is TRBV10-3, the J gene TRBJ1-2; weak D call: TRBD1 (5 bases). In germline, CDR1 is ENHRY, CDR2 SYGVKD. The CDR3 has 14 residues. The ends were cut back, 0 bases at V and 5 bases at J, with 10 bases in the middle.